This T cell receptor beta chain appears in the sequencing data of a study of human T cells and chemical hapten exposure. Study conclusions and caveats: No alteration of TCRs above 1 in 1000 frequency was seen with DPC sensitization.

MiXCR, applied by TCRdb to the RACE reads, yields one record per CDR3 protein. The sample includes 180,000 or so distinct CDR3 sequences, 25% to 30% of them seen just once. Looked up from germline, CDR1 is SGHVS and CDR2 is FQNEAQ. V lost 4 bases to trimming and J lost 2 bases, with 12 bases between them. This CDR3 is 15 amino acids long. Remarks on this clonotype: The antigen remains unidentified.

Described time point: pre-sensitization, week 0. Treatment: therapeutic diphenylcyclopropenone sensitization with weekly scalp DPC. Alopecia patients, 18 to 70 years old and DPC-suitable, served as donors. The receptor's source is a woman aged 25 to 45 with alopecia areata. Some clones in this sample may be carry-over from other donors' samples. V and J are TRBV7-8 and TRBJ1-5; D unresolved. The sample in question was whole blood, obtained in connection with sensitization to the hapten diphenylcyclopropenone (DPC). The CDR3 loop reads CASSSRGYGNQPQHF. The CDR3 region has the DNA TGTGCCAGCAGCTCCCGCGGTTACGGCAATCAGCCCCAGCATTTT.